This T cell receptor beta chain originates from a study of blood T cell repertoires in COVID-19. As for the study in general: Material from acute and convalescent COVID-19 was sourced from the United States, Italy and Spain.

As for this clone: Other DNA sequences in the same sample also yield this CDR3.

Participants spanned ages roughly 18 to 95 years and resided in roughly 22 US areas. The method was immunoSEQ multiplex PCR; TCRdb's version includes in-frame clones alone and lacks a portion of them. The repertoire consists of about 400,000 clones, with roughly 89% occurring once and the leading ten covering about 9.4%. This CDR3 is built from 13 residues. The germline V and J ends were trimmed by 2 bases and 4 bases, with 8 bases remaining between them. Germline V gene sequence: CDR1 MNHEY, CDR2 SMNVEV (reference sequence). The sequence was collected from a woman between 45 and 60 years old who had recovered from COVID-19. The V and J genes are TRBV27 and TRBJ1-2; D is perhaps TRBD1 (5 bases). The sequenced sample consisted of PBMCs or T cells enriched from blood (not recorded which). The CDR3 DNA reads as TGTGCCAGCAGTTTAGGGCAGGGCTATGGCTACACCTTC. Protein product: CASSLGQGYGYTF.